The 5 T cell receptor beta chains in this list originate from one sample, sequenced in a study of beta chain features in type 1 diabetes. These receptors have no identified antigens. Broader study findings: Significant though moderate, a shortening of TCRB CDR3s appeared in all four CD4+ subsets of Type 1 diabetes patients.

Sequenced material consisted of expressed TCRB transcripts (all of the isolated RNA was reverse transcribed). This table comes from immunoSEQ multiplex PCR, and its TCRdb copy is limited to in-frame clones, with some not included. The table has roughly 160,000 clones, about 8.3% seen once. The specimen was central memory CD4+ T cells from blood. The source is a woman aged 18-35 years with type 1 diabetes.

This clone was detected only a few times. The chain is built from TRBV5-1 and TRBJ2-1, with 8 positions matching TRBD1. Germline CDR1 and CDR2: SGHRS and YFSETQ. With V trimmed by 4 bases and J by 4 bases, 7 bases remained unmatched. The CDR3 spans 15 residues. For the CDR3, the DNA is TGCGCCAGCAGCCCCGGGACAGGAGTATACAATGAGCAGTTCTTC. Amino acids: CASSPGTGVYNEQFF. Combining the CDR3 with reference TRBV5-1 and TRBJ2-1 gives the whole variable domain KAGVTQTPRYLIKTRGQQVTLSCSPISGHRSVSWYQQTPGQGLQFLFEYFSETQRNKGNFPGRFSGRQFSNSRSEMNVSTLELGDSALYLCASSPGTGVYNEQFFGPGTRLTVL.

The chain recombines TRBV7-9 with TRBJ2-7; 12 bases fit TRBD2. Gene TRBJ2-1 matches the end of the DNA better, so the J call may be wrong. Germline lookup yields CDR1 SEHNR and CDR2 FQNEAQ (reference sequence). The CDR3 runs to 15 residues. DNA of the CDR3: TGTGCCAGCAGCATGACAGGGACTAGCGGGAATGAGCAGTTCTTC. Translation: CASSMTGTSGNEQFF.

Turning to this clone: One end of the junction is discordant with germline, which a read error may explain. This chain connects TRBV6-5 to TRBJ2-1; TRBD2 is a possible D gene (5 bases). Per germline, CDR1 MNHEY and CDR2 SVGAGI. The CDR3 is 13 residues long. The CDR3 protein is CASMSGQRTVQIF. Here the CDR3 DNA reads TGTGCCAGCATGTCGGGCCAGCGGACCGTCCAGATCTTC.

There are a few counts of this clone. The chain uses TRBV9 and TRBJ2-7, with TRBD1 matching over 7 bases. Germline V lookup: CDR1 SGDLS, CDR2 YYNGEE. V dropped 4 bases and J dropped 0; count of bases not matched to a gene: 4. The CDR3 loop spans 14 amino acids. CDR3 in amino acids: CASSPRQGSYEQYF. The CDR3 DNA reads as TGTGCCAGCAGCCCCAGACAGGGCTCCTACGAGCAGTACTTC.

The chain is built from TRBV28 and TRBJ2-5; 9 nucleotides agree with TRBD1. Germline V lookup: CDR1 MDHEN, CDR2 SYDVKM. Trimming took 2 bases from V and 4 from J; bases not matched to a gene: 2. The CDR3 totals 14 residues. CDR3 amino acids: CASSLRTGVETQYF. CDR3 nucleotide sequence: TGTGCCAGCAGTTTAAGGACAGGGGTAGAGACCCAGTACTTC. Based on the CDR3 plus reference TRBV28 and TRBJ2-5, the full variable domain is DVKVTQSSRYLVKRTGEKVFLECVQDMDHENMFWYRQDPGLGLRLIYFSYDVKMKEKGDIPEGYSVSREKKERFSLILESASTNQTSMYLCASSLRTGVETQYFGPGTRLLVL.